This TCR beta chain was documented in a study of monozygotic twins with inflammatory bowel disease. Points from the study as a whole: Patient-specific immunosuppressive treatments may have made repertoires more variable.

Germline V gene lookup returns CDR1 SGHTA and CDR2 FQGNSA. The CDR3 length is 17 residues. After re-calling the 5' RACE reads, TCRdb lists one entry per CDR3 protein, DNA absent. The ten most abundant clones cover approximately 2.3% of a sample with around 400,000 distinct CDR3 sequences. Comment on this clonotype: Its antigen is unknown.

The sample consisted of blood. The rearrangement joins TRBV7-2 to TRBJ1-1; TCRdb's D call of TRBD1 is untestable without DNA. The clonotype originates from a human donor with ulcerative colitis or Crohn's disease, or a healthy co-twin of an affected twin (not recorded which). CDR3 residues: CASSPAGRQTMNTEAFF.